The entry below gives a single T cell receptor beta chain sequence along with its context. Its antigen is still unknown. These data come from a study of CXCR3-negative and CXCR3-positive naive CD8 T cells. Each CD8+ T cell subset was sorted in triplicate, around 300,000 cells each. CD45RO-CCR7+CD27+CD95- cells counted as naive CD8+ T cells. The study made its TRB cDNA libraries by 5' RACE, adding UMI labels. Each CDR3 protein gets one entry in TCRdb, which reprocessed the 5' RACE reads and gives no DNA. In all, the sample yields 130,000 to 150,000 distinct CDR3 sequences. General observations from the study: The TRB CDR3s that CXCR3-positive naive cells carried were more hydrophobic than those of CXCR3-negative naive cells. With surface CD5 comparable between naive subsets, TCR strength was estimated using properties derived from the TRB CDR3.

The source is a human donor in good health. Some clones in this sample may be carry-over from other donors' samples. The sequencing sample was made of naive CXCR3+ CD8+ T cells from blood. As to subset: CD45RO-CCR7+CD27+CD95- naive CD8+ T cells expressing CXCR3 (TNR3+).

The CDR3 sequence: CASSSAGTGPSTDTQYF. This chain joins TRBV28 and TRBJ2-3; with no DNA, the TCRdb D assignment of TRBD2 cannot be verified. Germline V lookup: CDR1 MDHEN, CDR2 SYDVKM. The CDR3 spans 17 residues. The variable domain in full, with the rest retrieved from reference TRBV28 and TRBJ2-3, is DVKVTQSSRYLVKRTGEKVFLECVQDMDHENMFWYRQDPGLGLRLIYFSYDVKMKEKGDIPEGYSVSREKKERFSLILESASTNQTSMYLCASSSAGTGPSTDTQYFGPGTRLTVL.